Listed below are T cell receptor beta chains from one sample, sequenced in a study of cytomegalovirus exposure and HLA in healthy donors. This table comes from immunoSEQ multiplex PCR, and its TCRdb copy is limited to in-frame clones, with some not included. The sample yields about 120,000 clones, approximately 91% seen once. The sequencing input was PBMCs. All receptors derive from a man younger than 35 in good health and CMV-seropositive. Each CDR3 is given with its conserved first and last residue. Fields, in order: clone size, D gene, J gene, V gene, CDR3 DNA, CDR3 protein. The D gene is left open where the match is weak. Clone size is not always given. Where it is, it says once, few, many or a class for expanded clones.

-,-,TRBJ1-5,TRBV2,TGTGCCAGCAGCTGGGGGGTCGGGCAGCCCCAGCATTTT,CASSWGVGQPQHF
-,-,TRBJ2-3,TRBV29-1,TGCAGCGTTCAGCCCGGCGGGGCCGATACGCAGTATTTT,CSVQPGGADTQYF
-,TRBD2,TRBJ2-1,TRBV13,TGTGCCAGCAGCCCCGCGCCGGGACTAGCAAATGAGCAGTTCTTC,CASSPAPGLANEQFF
-,-,TRBJ2-7,TRBV7-9,TGTGCCAGCAGTCGGGGAGGCTCCTACGAGCAGTACTTC,CASSRGGSYEQYF
-,TRBD1,TRBJ2-5,TRBV2,TGTGCCAGCAGTAGACAGGGGATCCAAGAGACCCAGTACTTC,CASSRQGIQETQYF
-,-,TRBJ1-5,TRBV6-5,TGTGCCAGCAGTTACTCGGGGAGGGGCGATCAGCCCCAGCATTTT,CASSYSGRGDQPQHF
few,TRBD2,TRBJ2-5,TRBV7-6,TGTGCCAGCAGCCCAACCTCACTAGCGGGACAGACCCAGTACTTC,CASSPTSLAGQTQYF
-,TRBD1,TRBJ2-7,TRBV5-4,TGTGCCAGCAGCCCCCGGGACAGCGGTCCTACGACTCAGTACTTC,CASSPRDSGPTTQYF
-,TRBD1,TRBJ1-6,TRBV11-2,TGTGCCAGCAGCTTCTATACAGGGGGCGCGCATTCACCCCTCCACTTT,CASSFYTGGAHSPLHF
-,TRBD2,TRBJ2-7,TRBV5-6,TGTGCCAGCAGCTTGGCCGGGAGGCGGGGGACCACCTACGAGCAGTACTTC,CASSLAGRRGTTYEQYF
-,-,TRBJ1-1,TRBV14,TGTGCCAGCAGCCCTAGCGGCAGGTTCACTGAAGCTTTCTTT,CASSPSGRFTEAFF
-,TRBD1,TRBJ2-7,TRBV5-1,TGCGCCAGCAGCTATTCCGGGACAGACCTCTACGAGCAGTACTTC,CASSYSGTDLYEQYF
-,-,TRBJ1-5,TRBV18,TGTGCCAGCTCACCATCAAGGGCGGGTCAGCCCCAGCATTTT,CASSPSRAGQPQHF
-,TRBD1,TRBJ1-4,TRBV4-1,TGCGCCAGCAGCCAAGATAAGGGGACAGTAGATGAAAAACTGTTTTTT,CASSQDKGTVDEKLFF
-,-,TRBJ1-6,TRBV2,TGTGCCAGCAGTGGGGGCCTCCAGGGTCTATTTAATTCACCCCTCCACTTT,CASSGGLQGLFNSPLHF
once,-,TRBJ2-1,TRBV7-8,TGTGCCAGCAGCTTAGTTGCGGTCTACTCCTACAATGAGCAGTTCTTC,CASSLVAVYSYNEQFF
few,TRBD2,TRBJ2-3,TRBV7-2,TGTGCCAGCAGCTCTGTAGCGGGGGCAGCAGATACGCAGTATTTT,CASSSVAGAADTQYF
-,-,TRBJ2-7,TRBV21-1,TGTGCCAGCAGCAACCCAGCCCCTACAGGAGATACGGTCTACGAGCAGTACTTC,CASSNPAPTGDTVYEQYF
-,TRBD1,TRBJ1-1,TRBV5-1,TGCGCCAGCAGCTTGGGACAGGGCATTCCTGAAGCTTTCTTT,CASSLGQGIPEAFF
-,-,TRBJ2-2,TRBV29-1,TGCAGCGTGATACTACTAGCCGGGGAGCTGTTTTTT,CSVILLAGELFF
-,TRBD2,TRBJ2-5,TRBV9,TGTGCCAGCAGCAGCCCTCGGGGGGTCCAGGAGACCCAGTACTTC,CASSSPRGVQETQYF
-,-,TRBJ1-6,TRBV9,TGTGCCAGCAGCGCTCATGGAGACCCCTATAATTCACCCCTCCACTTT,CASSAHGDPYNSPLHF
-,TRBD2,TRBJ2-1,TRBV7-6,TGTGCCAGCAGCAAGCTATGGACTAGCGGGGGGGCCTCGCTCTCCTACAATGAGCAGTTCTTC,CASSKLWTSGGASLSYNEQFF
few,-,TRBJ2-7,TRBV11-2,TGTGCCAGCAGCCATCAGTACGAGCAGTACTTC,CASSHQYEQYF
-,-,TRBJ1-6,TRBV5-6,TGTGCCAGCAGCCTTTACCTAGATTCACCCCTCCACTTT,CASSLYLDSPLHF
once,-,TRBJ1-1,TRBV28,TGTGCCAGCAGTTTAGCCGGCGGCACTGAAGCTTTCTTT,CASSLAGGTEAFF
-,TRBD1,TRBJ2-7,TRBV25-1,TGTGCCAGCAGTCCACAAACCGGGACAGGGGGATTCGAGCAGTACTTC,CASSPQTGTGGFEQYF
-,-,TRBJ2-3,TRBV10-3,TGTGCCATCAGCTCCAGGGGCGAGGGTACGCAGTATTTT,CAISSRGEGTQYF
-,-,TRBJ2-7,TRBV13,TGTGCCAGCAGCTTAGGCCTGGGATGGAGGTACGAGCAGTACTTC,CASSLGLGWRYEQYF
-,-,TRBJ2-1,TRBV6-6,TGTGCCAGCACCTTACTAATATCGGGAGATGAGCAGTTCTTC,CASTLLISGDEQFF
-,-,TRBJ2-1,TRBV6-5,TGTGCCAGCAGTTATCGGAGGGGAGGCCTTCGGGGTGAGCAGTTCTTC,CASSYRRGGLRGEQFF
-,-,TRBJ1-3,TRBV14,TGTGCCAGCAGCCAAGATCGGGAGGGGTGGAGAAACACCATATATTTT,CASSQDREGWRNTIYF
-,TRBD2,TRBJ2-1,TRBV28,TGTGCCAGCAACGGGGGGGGCGTCTCCTACAATGAGCAGTTCTTC,CASNGGGVSYNEQFF
-,-,TRBJ2-1,TRBV27,TGTGCCAGCAGTTTAGGACTCTCCTACAATGAGCAGTTCTTC,CASSLGLSYNEQFF
-,-,TRBJ2-5,TRBV27,TGTGCCAGCAGTTTAAGGGACACCCGGTTGGGAGAGACCCAGTACTTC,CASSLRDTRLGETQYF
-,-,TRBJ1-2,TRBV7-9,TGTGCCAGCAGCAGATCACAGGGTAACTATGGCTACACCTTC,CASSRSQGNYGYTF